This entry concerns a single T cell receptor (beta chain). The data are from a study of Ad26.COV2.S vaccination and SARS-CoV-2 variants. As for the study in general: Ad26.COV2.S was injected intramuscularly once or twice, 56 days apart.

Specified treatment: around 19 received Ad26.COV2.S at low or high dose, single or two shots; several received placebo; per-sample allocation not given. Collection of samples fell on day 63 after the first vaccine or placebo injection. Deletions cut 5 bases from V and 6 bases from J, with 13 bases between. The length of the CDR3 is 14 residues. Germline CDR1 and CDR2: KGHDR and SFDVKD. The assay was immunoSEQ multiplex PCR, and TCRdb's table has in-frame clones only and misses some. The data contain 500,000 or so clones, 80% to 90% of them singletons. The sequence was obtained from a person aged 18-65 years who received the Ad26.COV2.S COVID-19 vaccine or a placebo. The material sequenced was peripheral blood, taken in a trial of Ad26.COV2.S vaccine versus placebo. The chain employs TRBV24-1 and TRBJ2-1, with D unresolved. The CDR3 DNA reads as TGTGCCACCAGTGGGTCCCGGGCTTTCAATGAGCAGTTCTTC. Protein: CATSGSRAFNEQFF.